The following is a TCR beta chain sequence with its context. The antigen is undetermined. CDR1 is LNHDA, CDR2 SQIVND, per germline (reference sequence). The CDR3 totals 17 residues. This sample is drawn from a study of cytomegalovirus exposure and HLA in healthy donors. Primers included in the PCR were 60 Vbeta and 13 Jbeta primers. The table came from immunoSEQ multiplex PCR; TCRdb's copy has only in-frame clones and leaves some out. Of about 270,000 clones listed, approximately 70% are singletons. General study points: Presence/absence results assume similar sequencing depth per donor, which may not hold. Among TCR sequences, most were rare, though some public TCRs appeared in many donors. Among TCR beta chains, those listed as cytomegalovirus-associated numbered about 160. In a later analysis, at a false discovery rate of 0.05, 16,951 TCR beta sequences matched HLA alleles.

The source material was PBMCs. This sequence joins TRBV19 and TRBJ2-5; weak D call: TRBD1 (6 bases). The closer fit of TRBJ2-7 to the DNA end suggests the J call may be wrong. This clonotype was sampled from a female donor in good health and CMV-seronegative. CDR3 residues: CASSWSTGSLPPYEQYF. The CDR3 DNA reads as TGTGCCAGTAGCTGGAGTACAGGGTCTCTCCCGCCCTACGAGCAGTACTTC.